This TCR beta chain was observed in a study of PD-1 blockade in classical Hodgkin lymphoma. Concerning this clone: As yet, its antigen is unknown.

This sample's time point: cycle 4 day 1 (C4D1), after 6 weeks of nivolumab. After autologous stem cell transplantation all patients relapsed, and prior brentuximab vedotin exposure differed between cohorts. Researchers report purifying CD4+ T cells from thawed PBMCs by magnetic negative selection. Responses achieved at best were complete response, partial response or progressive disease. The method was immunoSEQ multiplex PCR; TCRdb's version includes in-frame clones alone and lacks a portion of them. The sample holds 15,000 to 20,000 clones, roughly 75% seen once. The CDR3 sequence is 13 residues long. The germline gives CDR1 SGDLS, CDR2 YYNGEE. V lost 0 bases and J 8 bases, leaving 10 bases between the germline ends. Study conclusions and caveats: The study found complete responders had baseline diversity similar to newly diagnosed patients. Significantly greater TCR diversity emerged by C4D1 in CD4+ cells but not CD8+ cells.

This sequence joins TRBV9 and TRBJ2-3; no reliable D call. The specimen was CD4+ T cells from blood, collected before the fourth cycle of nivolumab. This clonotype was sampled from a human donor with classical Hodgkin lymphoma. The DNA of the CDR3 is TGTGCCAGCAGCGTAGAGCTTATAGGTACGCAGTATTTT. It is translated as CASSVELIGTQYF.